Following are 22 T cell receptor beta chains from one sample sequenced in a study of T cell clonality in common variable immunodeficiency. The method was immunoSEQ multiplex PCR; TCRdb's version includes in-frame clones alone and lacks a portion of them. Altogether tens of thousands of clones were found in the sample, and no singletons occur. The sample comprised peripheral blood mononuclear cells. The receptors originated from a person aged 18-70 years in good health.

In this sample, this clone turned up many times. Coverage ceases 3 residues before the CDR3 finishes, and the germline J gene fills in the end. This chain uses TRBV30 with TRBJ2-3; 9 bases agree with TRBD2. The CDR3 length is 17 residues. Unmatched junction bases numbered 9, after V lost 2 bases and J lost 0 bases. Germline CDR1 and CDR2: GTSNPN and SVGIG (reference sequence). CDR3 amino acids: CAWSRVAGGISTDTQYF. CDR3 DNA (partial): TGTGCCTGGAGTCGGGTGGCGGGAGGGATTAGCACAGATACG.

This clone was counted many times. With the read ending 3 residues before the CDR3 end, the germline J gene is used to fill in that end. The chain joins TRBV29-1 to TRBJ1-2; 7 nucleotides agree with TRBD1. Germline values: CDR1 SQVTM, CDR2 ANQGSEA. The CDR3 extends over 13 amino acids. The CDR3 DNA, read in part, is TGCAGCGCTGGACAGGCCTCTTCCTGGGGC. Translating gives CSAGQASSWG. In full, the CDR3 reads CSAGQASSWGYTF.

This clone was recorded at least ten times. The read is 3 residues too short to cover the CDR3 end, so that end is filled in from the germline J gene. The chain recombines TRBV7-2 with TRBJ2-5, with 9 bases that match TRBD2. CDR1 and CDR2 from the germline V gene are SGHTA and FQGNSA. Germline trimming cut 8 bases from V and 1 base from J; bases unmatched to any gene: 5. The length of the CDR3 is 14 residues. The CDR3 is CASGMTSGQETQYF. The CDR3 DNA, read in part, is TGTGCCAGCGGAATGACTAGCGGCCAAGAGACC.

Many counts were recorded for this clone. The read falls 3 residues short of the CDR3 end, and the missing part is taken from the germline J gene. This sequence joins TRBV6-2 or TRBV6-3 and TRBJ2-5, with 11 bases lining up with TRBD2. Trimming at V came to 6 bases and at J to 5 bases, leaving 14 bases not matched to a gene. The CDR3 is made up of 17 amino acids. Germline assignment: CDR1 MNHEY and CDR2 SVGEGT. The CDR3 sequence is CASRHPPGTSGRETQYF. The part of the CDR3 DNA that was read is TGTGCCAGCAGGCATCCACCCGGGACTAGCGGTCGCGAGACC.

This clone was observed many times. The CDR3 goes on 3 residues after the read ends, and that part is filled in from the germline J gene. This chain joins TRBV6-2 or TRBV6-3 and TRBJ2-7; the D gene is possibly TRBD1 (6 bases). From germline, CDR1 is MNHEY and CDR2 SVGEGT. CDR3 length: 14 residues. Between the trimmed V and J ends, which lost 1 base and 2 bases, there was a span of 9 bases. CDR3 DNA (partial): TGTGCCAGCAGTTACTGGGACATAACCTACGAG. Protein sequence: CASSYWDITYE. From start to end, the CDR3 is CASSYWDITYEQYF.

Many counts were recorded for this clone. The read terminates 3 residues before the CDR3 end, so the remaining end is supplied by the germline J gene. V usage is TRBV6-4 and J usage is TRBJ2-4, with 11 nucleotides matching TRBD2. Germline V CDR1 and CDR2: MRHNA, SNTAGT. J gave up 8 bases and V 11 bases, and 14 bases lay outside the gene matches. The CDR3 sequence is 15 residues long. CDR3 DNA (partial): TGTGCCGAGCGTAGCGGGAGGGCCGATGTAGACATT. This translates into CAERSGRADVDI. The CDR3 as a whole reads CAERSGRADVDIQYF.

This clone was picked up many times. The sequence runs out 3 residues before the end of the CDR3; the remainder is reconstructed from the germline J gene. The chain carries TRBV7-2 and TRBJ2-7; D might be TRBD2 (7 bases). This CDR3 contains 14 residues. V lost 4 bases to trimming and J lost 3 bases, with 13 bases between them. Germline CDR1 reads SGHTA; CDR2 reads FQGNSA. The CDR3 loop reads CASSWGRGSYEQYF. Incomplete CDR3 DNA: TGTGCCAGCAGCTGGGGGCGCGGGAGCTACGAG.

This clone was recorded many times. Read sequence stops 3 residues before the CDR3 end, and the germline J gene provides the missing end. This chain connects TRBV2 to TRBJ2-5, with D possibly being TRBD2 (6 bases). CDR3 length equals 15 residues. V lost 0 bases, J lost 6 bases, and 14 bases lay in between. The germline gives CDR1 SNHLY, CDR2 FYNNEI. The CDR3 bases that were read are TGTGCCAGCAGTGAAGCCCGCGGGAAGACGAAGACC. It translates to CASSEARGKTKT. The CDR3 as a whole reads CASSEARGKTKTQYF.

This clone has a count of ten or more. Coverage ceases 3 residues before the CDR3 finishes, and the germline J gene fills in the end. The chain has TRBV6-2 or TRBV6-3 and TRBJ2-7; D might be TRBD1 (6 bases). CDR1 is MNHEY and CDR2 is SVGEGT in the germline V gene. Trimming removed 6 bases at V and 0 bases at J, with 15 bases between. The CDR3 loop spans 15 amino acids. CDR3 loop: CASSAWGRPSYEQYF. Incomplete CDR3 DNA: TGTGCCAGCAGCGCTTGGGGGCGCCCCTCCTACGAG.

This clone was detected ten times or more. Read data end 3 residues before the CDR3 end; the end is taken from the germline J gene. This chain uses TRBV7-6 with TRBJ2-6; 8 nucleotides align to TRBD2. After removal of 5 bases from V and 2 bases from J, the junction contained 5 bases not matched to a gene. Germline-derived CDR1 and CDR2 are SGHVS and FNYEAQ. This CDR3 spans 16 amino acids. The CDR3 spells CASSPGGGAGANVLTF. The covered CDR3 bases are TGTGCCAGCAGCCCGGGGGGGGGAGCTGGGGCCAACGTC.

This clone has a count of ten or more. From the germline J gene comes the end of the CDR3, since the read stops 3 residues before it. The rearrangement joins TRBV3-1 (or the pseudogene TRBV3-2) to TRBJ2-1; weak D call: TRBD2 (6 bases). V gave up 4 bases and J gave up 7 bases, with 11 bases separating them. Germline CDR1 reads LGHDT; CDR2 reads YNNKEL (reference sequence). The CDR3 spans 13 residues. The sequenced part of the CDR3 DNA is TGTGCCAGCAGCCGGACTGCGGGAAATGAG. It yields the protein CASSRTAGNE. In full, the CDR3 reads CASSRTAGNEQFF.

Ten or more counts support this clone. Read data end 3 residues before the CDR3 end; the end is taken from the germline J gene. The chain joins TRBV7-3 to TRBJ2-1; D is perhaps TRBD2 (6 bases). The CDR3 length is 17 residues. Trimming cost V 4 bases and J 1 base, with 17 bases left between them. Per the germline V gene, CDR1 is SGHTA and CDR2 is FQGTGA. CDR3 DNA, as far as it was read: TGTGCCAGCAGCTCTAAACTAGTAGCGGATTCCTACAATGAG. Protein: CASSSKLVADSYNE. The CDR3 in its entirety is CASSSKLVADSYNEQFF. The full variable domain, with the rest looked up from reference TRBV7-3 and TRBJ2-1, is GAGVSQTPSNKVTEKGKYVELRCDPISGHTALYWYRQSLGQGPEFLIYFQGTGAADDSGLPNDRFFAVRPEGSVSTLKIQRTERGDSAVYLCASSSKLVADSYNEQFFGPGTRLTVL.

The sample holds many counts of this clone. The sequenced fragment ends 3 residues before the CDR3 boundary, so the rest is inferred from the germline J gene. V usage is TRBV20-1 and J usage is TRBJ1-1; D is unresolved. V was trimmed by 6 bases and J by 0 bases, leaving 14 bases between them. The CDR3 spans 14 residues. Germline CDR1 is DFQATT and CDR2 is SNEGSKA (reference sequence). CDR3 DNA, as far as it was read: TGCAGTGCCCCTTCATTAGCGATGAACACTGAA. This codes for CSAPSLAMNTE. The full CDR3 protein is CSAPSLAMNTEAFF.

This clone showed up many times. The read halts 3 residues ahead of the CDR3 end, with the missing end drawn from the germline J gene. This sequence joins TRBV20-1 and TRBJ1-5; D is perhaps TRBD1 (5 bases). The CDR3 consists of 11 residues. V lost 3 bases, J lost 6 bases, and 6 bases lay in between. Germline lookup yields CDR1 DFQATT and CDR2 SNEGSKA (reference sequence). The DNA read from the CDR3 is TGCAGTGCTAGGGGGGGTCAGCCC. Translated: CSARGGQP. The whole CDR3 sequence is CSARGGQPQHF.

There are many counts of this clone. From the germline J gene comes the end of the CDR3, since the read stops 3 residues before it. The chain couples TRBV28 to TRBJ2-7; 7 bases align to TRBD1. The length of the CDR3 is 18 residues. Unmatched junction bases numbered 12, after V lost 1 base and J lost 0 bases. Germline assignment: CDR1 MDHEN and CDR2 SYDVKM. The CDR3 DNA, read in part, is TGTGCCAGCAGTTTATCCCGGATGGGACAGCAAAGCTCCTACGAG. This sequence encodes CASSLSRMGQQSSYE. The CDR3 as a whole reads CASSLSRMGQQSSYEQYF.

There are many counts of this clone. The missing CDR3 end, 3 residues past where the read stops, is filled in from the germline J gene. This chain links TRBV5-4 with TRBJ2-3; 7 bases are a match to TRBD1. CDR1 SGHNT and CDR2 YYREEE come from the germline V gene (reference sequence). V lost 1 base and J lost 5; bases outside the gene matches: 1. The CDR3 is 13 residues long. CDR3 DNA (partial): TGTGCCAGCAGCTTGAACAGGGGAGATACG. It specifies CASSLNRGDT. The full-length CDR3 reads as CASSLNRGDTQYF.

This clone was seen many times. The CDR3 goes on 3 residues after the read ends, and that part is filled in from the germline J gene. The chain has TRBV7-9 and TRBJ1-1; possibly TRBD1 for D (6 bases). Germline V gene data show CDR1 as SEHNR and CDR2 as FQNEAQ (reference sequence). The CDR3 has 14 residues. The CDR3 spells CASSSGDRTGEAFF. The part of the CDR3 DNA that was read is TGTGCCAGCAGCTCGGGAGACAGGACTGGCGAA. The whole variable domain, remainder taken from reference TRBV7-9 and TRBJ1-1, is DTGVSQNPRHKITKRGQNVTFRCDPISEHNRLYWYRQTLGQGPEFLTYFQNEAQLEKSRLLSDRFSAERPKGSFSTLEIQRTEQGDSAMYLCASSSGDRTGEAFFGQGTRLTVV.

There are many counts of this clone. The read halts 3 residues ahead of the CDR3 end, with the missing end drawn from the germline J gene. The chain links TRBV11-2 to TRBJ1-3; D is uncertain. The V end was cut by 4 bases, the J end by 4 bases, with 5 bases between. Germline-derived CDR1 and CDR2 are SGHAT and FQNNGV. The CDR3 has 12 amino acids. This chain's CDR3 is CASSSQGNTIYF. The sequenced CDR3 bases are TGTGCCAGCAGCTCTCAGGGAAACACC.

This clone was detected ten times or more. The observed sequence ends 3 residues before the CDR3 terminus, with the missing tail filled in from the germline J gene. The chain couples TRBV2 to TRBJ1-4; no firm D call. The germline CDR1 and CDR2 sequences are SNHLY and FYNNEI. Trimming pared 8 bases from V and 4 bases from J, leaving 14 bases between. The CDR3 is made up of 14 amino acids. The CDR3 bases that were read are TGTGCCAGCGGTAACGGTCCTTTTAATGAAAAA. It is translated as CASGNGPFNEK. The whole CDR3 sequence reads CASGNGPFNEKLFF.

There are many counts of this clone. The CDR3 DNA, read in part, is TGTGCCAGTAGTCCCCCAGGTCCTAGCAATCAGCCC. As protein: CASSPPGPSNQP. The whole CDR3 sequence reads CASSPPGPSNQPQHF. The gene calls are TRBV19 and TRBJ1-5; D is uncertain. The CDR3 end falls 3 residues outside the read, so it is completed with the germline J gene. Germline V lookup: CDR1 LNHDA, CDR2 SQIVND (reference sequence). V was trimmed by 5 bases and J by 0 bases, leaving 11 bases between them. This CDR3 comprises 15 residues.

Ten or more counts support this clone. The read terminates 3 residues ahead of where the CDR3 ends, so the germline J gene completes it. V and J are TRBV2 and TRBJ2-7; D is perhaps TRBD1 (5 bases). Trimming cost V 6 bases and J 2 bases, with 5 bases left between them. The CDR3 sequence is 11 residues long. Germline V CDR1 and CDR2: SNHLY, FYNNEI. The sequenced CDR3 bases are TGTGCCAGCAGACAGGCCTACGAG. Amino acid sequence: CASRQAYE. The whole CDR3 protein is CASRQAYEQYF.

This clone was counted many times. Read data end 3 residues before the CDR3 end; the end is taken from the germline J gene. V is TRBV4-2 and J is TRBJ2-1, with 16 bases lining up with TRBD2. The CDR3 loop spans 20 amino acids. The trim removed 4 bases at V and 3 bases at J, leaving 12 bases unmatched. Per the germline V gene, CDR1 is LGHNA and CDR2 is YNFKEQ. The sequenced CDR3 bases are TGTGCCAGCAGCCTACAGGGACTAGCGGGAGGGCCTACGGACTACAATGAG. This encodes CASSLQGLAGGPTDYNE. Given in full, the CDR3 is CASSLQGLAGGPTDYNEQFF.